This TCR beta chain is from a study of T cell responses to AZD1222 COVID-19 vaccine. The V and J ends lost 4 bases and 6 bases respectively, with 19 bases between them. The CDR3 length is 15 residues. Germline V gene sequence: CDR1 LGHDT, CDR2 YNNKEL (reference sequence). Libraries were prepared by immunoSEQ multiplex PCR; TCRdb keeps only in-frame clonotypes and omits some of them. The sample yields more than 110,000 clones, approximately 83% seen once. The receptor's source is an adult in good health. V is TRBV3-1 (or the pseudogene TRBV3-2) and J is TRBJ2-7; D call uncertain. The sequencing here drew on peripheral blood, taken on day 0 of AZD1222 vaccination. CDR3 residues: CASSPAQMGTFEQYF. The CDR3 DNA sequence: TGTGCCAGCAGCCCAGCCCAAATGGGAACCTTCGAGCAGTACTTC.